This T cell receptor beta chain was recorded in a study of blood T cell repertoires in COVID-19. Study-wide background: PBMCs, B-cell-depleted T cells, or T cells provided the cDNA or gDNA that made up the material.

In the original analysis: By means of reference gene primer amplification, nucleated cell counts were estimated. TCRdb's table, derived via immunoSEQ multiplex PCR, lists solely in-frame clones and lacks some. The DNA gave D and trimming, while V, J and clone size come from that table. The sample carries 200,000 to 250,000 clones, 75% to 85% recorded once. From germline, CDR1 is KGHSH and CDR2 LQKENI. Trimming pared 3 bases from V and 8 bases from J, leaving 22 bases between. CDR3 size: 17 residues. This TCR came from a middle-aged woman who had recovered from COVID-19. This chain connects TRBV18 to TRBJ1-4; D is unresolved. The specimen sequenced was peripheral blood. The CDR3 region is CASSPYGRENPMEKLFF. CDR3 coding DNA: TGTGCCAGCTCACCCTATGGGAGGGAGAACCCCATGGAAAAACTGTTTTTT.